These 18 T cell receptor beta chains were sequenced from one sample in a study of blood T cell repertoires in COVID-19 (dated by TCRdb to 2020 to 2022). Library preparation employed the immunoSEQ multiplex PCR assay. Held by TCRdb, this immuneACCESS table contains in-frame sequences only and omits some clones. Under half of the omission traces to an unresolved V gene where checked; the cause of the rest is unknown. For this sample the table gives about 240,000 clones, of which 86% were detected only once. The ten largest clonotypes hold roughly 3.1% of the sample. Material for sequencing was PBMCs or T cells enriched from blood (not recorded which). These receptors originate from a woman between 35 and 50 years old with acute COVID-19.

DNA of the CDR3: TGTGCCAGCAGCTTAGTTAGAGGACCTCAGGGGGAGACCCAGTACTTC. This encodes CASSLVRGPQGETQYF. The chain is built from TRBV7-6 and TRBJ2-5, with TRBD1 as a possible D gene (6 bases). This CDR3 spans 16 amino acids. Germline CDR1 reads SGHVS; CDR2 reads FNYEAQ. V lost 1 base and J 5 bases, leaving 17 bases between the germline ends. Together with reference TRBV7-6 and TRBJ2-5, the CDR3 gives the full variable domain: GAGVSQSPRYKVTKRGQDVALRCDPISGHVSLYWYRQALGQGPEFLTYFNYEAQQDKSGLPNDRFSAERPEGSISTLTIQRTEQRDSAMYRCASSLVRGPQGETQYFGPGTRLLVL.

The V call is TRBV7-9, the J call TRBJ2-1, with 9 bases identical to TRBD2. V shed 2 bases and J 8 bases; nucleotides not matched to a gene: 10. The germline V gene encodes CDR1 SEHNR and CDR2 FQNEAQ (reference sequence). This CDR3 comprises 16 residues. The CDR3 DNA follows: TGTGCCAGCAGCTTAAAAGGCGGGAGGGCCATATATGAGCAGTTCTTC. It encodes CASSLKGGRAIYEQFF.

CDR3 DNA: TGTGCCAGCAGCTTAGATCAAGGGGGCCCGGCTGAAGCTTTCTTT. Protein product: CASSLDQGGPAEAFF. The J gene is TRBJ1-1, the V gene TRBV11-2, with TRBD1 matching over 7 bases. Trimming took 0 bases from V and 6 from J; bases not matched to a gene: 7. Looked up from germline, CDR1 is SGHAT and CDR2 is FQNNGV. This CDR3 is 15 amino acids long.

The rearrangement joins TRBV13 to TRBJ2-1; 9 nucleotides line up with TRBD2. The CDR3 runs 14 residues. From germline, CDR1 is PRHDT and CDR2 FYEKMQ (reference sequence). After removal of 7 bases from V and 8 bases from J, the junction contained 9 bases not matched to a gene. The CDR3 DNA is TGTGCCAGCACTGGGGCTAGCGGGATCCATGAGCAGTTCTTC. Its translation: CASTGASGIHEQFF.

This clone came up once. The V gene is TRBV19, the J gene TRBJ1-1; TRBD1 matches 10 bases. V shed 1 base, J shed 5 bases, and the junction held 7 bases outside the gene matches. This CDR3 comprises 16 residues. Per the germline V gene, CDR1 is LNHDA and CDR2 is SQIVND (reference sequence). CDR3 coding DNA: TGTGCCAGTAGTATAGTCTCCCTGGGACAGGGGACTGAAGCTTTCTTT. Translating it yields CASSIVSLGQGTEAFF. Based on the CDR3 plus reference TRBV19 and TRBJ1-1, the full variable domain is DGGITQSPKYLFRKEGQNVTLSCEQNLNHDAMYWYRQDPGQGLRLIYYSQIVNDFQKGDIAEGYSVSREKKESFPLTVTSAQKNPTAFYLCASSIVSLGQGTEAFFGQGTRLTVV.

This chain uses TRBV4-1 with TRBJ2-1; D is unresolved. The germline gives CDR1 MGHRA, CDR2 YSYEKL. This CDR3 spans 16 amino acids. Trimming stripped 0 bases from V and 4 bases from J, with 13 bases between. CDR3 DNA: TGCGCCAGCAGCCAAGATGGGTCTAGACCTTACAATGAGCAGTTCTTC. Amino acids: CASSQDGSRPYNEQFF.

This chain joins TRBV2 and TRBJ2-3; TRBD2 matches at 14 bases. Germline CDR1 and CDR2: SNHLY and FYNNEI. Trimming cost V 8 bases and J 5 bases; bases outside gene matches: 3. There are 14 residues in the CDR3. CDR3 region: CASDGLAGGDTQYF. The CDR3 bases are TGTGCCAGCGATGGACTAGCGGGGGGAGATACGCAGTATTTT.

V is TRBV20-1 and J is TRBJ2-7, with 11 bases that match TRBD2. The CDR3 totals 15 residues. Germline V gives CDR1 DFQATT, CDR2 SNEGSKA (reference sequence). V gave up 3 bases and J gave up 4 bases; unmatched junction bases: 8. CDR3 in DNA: TGCAGTGCTAGTTTAGCGAGGACTAGCGGGTACGAGCAGTACTTC. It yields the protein CSASLARTSGYEQYF.

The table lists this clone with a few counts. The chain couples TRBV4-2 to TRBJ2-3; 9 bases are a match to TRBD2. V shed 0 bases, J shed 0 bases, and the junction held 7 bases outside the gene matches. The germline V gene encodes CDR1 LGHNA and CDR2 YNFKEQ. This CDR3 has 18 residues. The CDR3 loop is CASSQEETSGFSTDTQYF. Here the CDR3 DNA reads TGTGCCAGCAGCCAAGAAGAGACTAGCGGTTTTAGCACAGATACGCAGTATTTT.

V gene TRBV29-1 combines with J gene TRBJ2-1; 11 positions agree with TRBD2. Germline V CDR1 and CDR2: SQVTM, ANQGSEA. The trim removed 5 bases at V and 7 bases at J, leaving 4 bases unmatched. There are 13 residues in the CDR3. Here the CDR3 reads CSVRTSGRNEQFF. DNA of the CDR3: TGCAGCGTTCGGACTAGCGGGCGTAATGAGCAGTTCTTC.

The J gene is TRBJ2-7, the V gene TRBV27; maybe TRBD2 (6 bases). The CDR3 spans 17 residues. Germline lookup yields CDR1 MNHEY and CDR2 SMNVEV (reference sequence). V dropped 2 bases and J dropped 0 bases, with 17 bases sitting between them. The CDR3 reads CASSLTRGSGSSYEQYF. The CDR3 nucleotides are TGTGCCAGCAGTTTAACTCGGGGTAGCGGAAGCTCCTACGAGCAGTACTTC.

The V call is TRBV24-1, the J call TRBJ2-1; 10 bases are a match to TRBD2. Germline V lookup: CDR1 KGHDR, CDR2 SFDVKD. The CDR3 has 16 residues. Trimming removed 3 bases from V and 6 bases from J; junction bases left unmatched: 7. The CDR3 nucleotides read TGTGCCACCAGTGATCCTAGCGGGAGCTCCGTCAATGAGCAGTTCTTC. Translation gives CATSDPSGSSVNEQFF.

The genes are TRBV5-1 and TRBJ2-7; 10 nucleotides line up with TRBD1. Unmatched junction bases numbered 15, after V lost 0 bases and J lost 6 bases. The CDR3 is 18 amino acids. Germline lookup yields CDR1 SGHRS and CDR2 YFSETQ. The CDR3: CASSLEGVTGGPVGEQYF. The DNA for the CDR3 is TGCGCCAGCAGCTTGGAGGGGGTGACAGGGGGCCCCGTCGGCGAGCAGTACTTC.

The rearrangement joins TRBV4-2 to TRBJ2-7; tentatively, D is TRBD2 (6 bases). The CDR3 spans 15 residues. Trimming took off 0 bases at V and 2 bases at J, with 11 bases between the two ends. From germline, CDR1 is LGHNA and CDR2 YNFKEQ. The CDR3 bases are TGTGCCAGCAGCCAAGAGGGCGGGGCACCCTACGAGCAGTACTTC. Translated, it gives CASSQEGGAPYEQYF.

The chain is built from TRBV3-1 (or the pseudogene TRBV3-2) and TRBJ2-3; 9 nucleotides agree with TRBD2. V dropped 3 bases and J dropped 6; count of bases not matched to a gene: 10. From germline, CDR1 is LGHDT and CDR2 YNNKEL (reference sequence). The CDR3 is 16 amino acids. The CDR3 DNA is TGTGCCAGCAGCCAGATACTAGCGGGTAGATGGGATACGCAGTATTTT. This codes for CASSQILAGRWDTQYF.

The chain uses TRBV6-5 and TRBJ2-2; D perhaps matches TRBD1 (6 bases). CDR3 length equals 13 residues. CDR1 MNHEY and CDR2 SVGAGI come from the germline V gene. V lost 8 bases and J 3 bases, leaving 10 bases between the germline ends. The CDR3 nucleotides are TGTGCCAGCGGGACAACTTACACCGGGGAGCTGTTTTTT. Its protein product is CASGTTYTGELFF.

The CDR3 DNA follows: TGTGCCAGTAGTGTTCCAGGCGCCGTTGTTGGCTACACCTTC. Its protein is CASSVPGAVVGYTF. The chain has TRBV19 and TRBJ1-2; D unresolved. The V gene lost 5 bases and the J gene lost 7 bases, with 17 bases spanning the gap. The CDR3 consists of 14 residues. Germline V gene sequence: CDR1 LNHDA, CDR2 SQIVND (reference sequence).

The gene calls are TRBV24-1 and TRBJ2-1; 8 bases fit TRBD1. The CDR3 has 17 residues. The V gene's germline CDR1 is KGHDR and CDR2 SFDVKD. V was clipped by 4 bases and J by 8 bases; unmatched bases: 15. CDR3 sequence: CATSETGQASRRDEQFF. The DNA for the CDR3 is TGTGCCACCAGTGAGACGGGACAGGCCTCTCGGCGGGATGAGCAGTTCTTC.